Included here is one T cell receptor (beta chain) sequence, with context. Its cognate antigen is unknown. V gave up 3 bases and J gave up 8 bases, with 10 bases separating them. Germline V lookup: CDR1 SEHNR, CDR2 FQNEAQ (reference sequence). CDR3 length equals 13 residues. The data were obtained in a study of cytomegalovirus exposure and HLA in healthy donors. Overall study context: Earlier findings included over 90 million unique TCR beta sequences obtained from 150 million to 200 million T cells.

60 Vbeta and 13 Jbeta primers were used in PCR. The method was immunoSEQ multiplex PCR; TCRdb's version includes in-frame clones alone and lacks a portion of them. The table records approximately 190,000 clones, more than 60% of them present only once. Study-level results: Diagnosis of cytomegalovirus status made by the classifier reportedly showed high specificity and sensitivity. Most sequenced TCRs were rare (though some public TCRs occurred in many donors). Later analysis placed DRB1 highest and HLA-C lowest in TCR association rates, which differed by HLA locus.

Sequenced: PBMCs. The receptor was derived from a woman in her 30s in good health and CMV-seropositive. The chain combines TRBV7-9 with TRBJ1-4; possibly TRBD1 for D (6 bases). CDR3 region: CASSFQGREKLFF. CDR3 coding DNA: TGTGCCAGCAGCTTTCAGGGGCGGGAAAAACTGTTTTTT. The full variable domain, with the rest looked up from reference TRBV7-9 and TRBJ1-4, is DTGVSQNPRHKITKRGQNVTFRCDPISEHNRLYWYRQTLGQGPEFLTYFQNEAQLEKSRLLSDRFSAERPKGSFSTLEIQRTEQGDSAMYLCASSFQGREKLFFGSGTQLSVL.